These T cell receptor beta chains were read from a single sample in a study of technical replicates of blood from several donors. Sequencing was performed with immunoSEQ multiplex PCR; in TCRdb, only in-frame clones are kept and a portion is missing. The data show about 62,000 clones, with about nine tenths seen just once and 4% to 5% held by the top ten. The sample was PBMCs. Receptors originate from a human donor in good health. Some clones in this sample may be carry-over from other donors' samples. CDR3s include the opening cysteine and the closing phenylalanine or tryptophan. The D gene is left open where the match is weak.

14 | - | TRBJ2-7 | TRBV2 | CASSELAKGGEQYF
15 | TRBD2 | TRBJ2-7 | TRBV6-1 | CASSEGLAGSYEQYF
17 | TRBD2 | TRBJ2-7 | TRBV7-2 | CASSQQASGRRLGEQYF
14 | - | TRBJ1-2 | TRBV5-1 | CASSLDPGNYGYTF
17 | - | TRBJ2-3 | TRBV9 | CARSVIGRAGPPDTQYF
19 | TRBD2 | TRBJ2-7 | TRBV4-1 | CASSQDLGPSAGEGYEQYF
15 | TRBD1 | TRBJ1-6 | TRBV6-5 | CASNLDRGFSSPLHF
14 | - | TRBJ2-2 | TRBV29-1 | CSVARGVGTGELFF
12 | - | TRBJ2-5 | TRBV5-6 | CASSSRGQTQYF
15 | - | TRBJ1-5 | TRBV7-2 | CASSLAGGADQPQHF
15 | TRBD1 | TRBJ2-3 | TRBV4-2 | CASSQQRGRADTQYF
14 | - | TRBJ2-7 | TRBV19 | CASSATSAGYEQYF
16 | TRBD1 | TRBJ1-6 | TRBV5-8 | CASSSSQGRHNSPLHF
15 | - | TRBJ2-2 | TRBV18 | CASSPRAGGAGELFF
15 | - | TRBJ1-2 | TRBV9 | CASSEGVGTNYGYTF
17 | TRBD2 | TRBJ2-7 | TRBV7-2 | CASSLAKGGAGGGRQYF